One sample yielded the 8 T cell receptor beta chains listed below, sequenced in a study of shared clonotypes between healthy human individuals. This table comes from immunoSEQ multiplex PCR, and its TCRdb copy is limited to in-frame clones, with some not included. The sample consists of under 1,900,000 clones, approximately 98.5% of them appearing once. The specimen sequenced was naive CD4+ T cells sorted from blood. The subset here: CD45RA+ positively selected. These receptors were obtained from a man aged 30-40 years in good health.

The chain carries TRBV5-1 and TRBJ2-3, with 11 nucleotides matching TRBD2. This CDR3 comprises 14 residues. V was pared by 0 bases and J by 10 bases, with 4 bases of the junction left unmatched. Per germline, CDR1 SGHRS and CDR2 YFSETQ. CDR3 nucleotide sequence: TGCGCCAGCAGCTTGGAACTAGCGGGAGAAGCGCAGTATTTT. This translates into CASSLELAGEAQYF.

The CDR3 DNA reads as TGCAGTGCCGGTCGTGAAGCTTTCTTT. Its translation is CSAGREAFF. The chain employs TRBV20-1 and TRBJ1-1; D is ambiguous. Germline V gives CDR1 DFQATT, CDR2 SNEGSKA (reference sequence). The CDR3 spans 9 residues. V lost 6 bases, J lost 7 bases, and 6 bases lay in between.

This rearrangement joins TRBV11-3 to TRBJ2-3; 16 bases line up with TRBD2. CDR3 size: 19 residues. Germline assignment: CDR1 SGHNT and CDR2 YENEEA. The ends lost 5 bases at V and 2 bases at J; junction bases unmatched: 10. CDR3 residues: CASSPGTSGRGGATDTQYF. The DNA for the CDR3 is TGTGCCAGCAGCCCGGGGACTAGCGGGAGGGGAGGGGCCACAGATACGCAGTATTTT. Complete variable domain (other parts from reference TRBV11-3 and TRBJ2-3): EAGVVQSPRYKIIEKKQPVAFWCNPISGHNTLYWYLQNLGQGPELLIRYENEEAVDDSQLPKDRFSAERLKGVDSTLKIQPAELGDSAVYLCASSPGTSGRGGATDTQYFGPGTRLTVL.

V usage is TRBV4-3 and J usage is TRBJ2-7; the D call may be TRBD1 or TRBD2 (5 bases each). Germline-derived CDR1 and CDR2 are LGHNA and YSLEER. Trimming took off 1 base at V and 0 bases at J, with 10 bases between the two ends. CDR3 length: 15 residues. The CDR3 region has the DNA TGCGCCAGCAGCCAAGCGTGGGGGAGCTCCTACGAGCAGTACTTC. This gives the protein CASSQAWGSSYEQYF.

The chain couples TRBV28 to TRBJ2-5; D gene unclear. Germline lookup yields CDR1 MDHEN and CDR2 SYDVKM. The CDR3 is 13 residues long. The germline V and J ends were trimmed by 6 bases and 5 bases, with 13 bases remaining between them. The CDR3 protein is CASRSLPGETQYF. CDR3 nucleotides: TGTGCCAGCAGGAGCCTTCCTGGGGAGACCCAGTACTTC.

V is TRBV5-1 and J is TRBJ1-1; tentatively, D is TRBD1 (5 bases). V lost 4 bases to trimming and J lost 5 bases, with 18 bases between them. The CDR3 length is 15 residues. The germline V gene has CDR1 SGHRS and CDR2 YFSETQ. The CDR3 is CASSSNLGRRTEAFF. CDR3 sequence (DNA): TGCGCCAGCAGCAGTAACTTGGGGCGGCGGACTGAAGCTTTCTTT.

V and J are TRBV7-9 and TRBJ1-3, with D uncertain. The germline V and J ends were trimmed by 5 bases and 0 bases, with 17 bases remaining between them. The CDR3 runs 17 residues. Germline V gene lookup returns CDR1 SEHNR and CDR2 FQNEAQ (reference sequence). CDR3 bases: TGTGCCAGCAGCCTATCGGCGGCGATAAGCTCTGGAAACACCATATATTTT. It yields the protein CASSLSAAISSGNTIYF.

Of note for this clone: This sample includes further DNA sequences coding for the same CDR3. The chain employs TRBV30 and TRBJ1-5; TRBD1 is a possible D gene (5 bases). There are 14 residues in the CDR3. The V gene lost 3 bases and the J gene lost 4 bases, with 13 bases spanning the gap. Germline assignment: CDR1 GTSNPN and CDR2 SVGIG (reference sequence). CDR3 DNA sequence: TGTGCCTGGAGCGTAAGGGGAAGAAATCAGCCCCAGCATTTT. This codes for CAWSVRGRNQPQHF. Full variable domain (missing parts from reference TRBV30 and TRBJ1-5): SQTIHQWPATLVQPVGSPLSLECTVEGTSNPNLYWYRQAAGRGLQLLFYSVGIGQISSEVPQNLSASRPQDRQFILSSKKLLLSDSGFYLCAWSVRGRNQPQHFGDGTRLSIL.